These 30 T cell receptor beta chains came from one sample sequenced in a study of vaccination effects on CD4 cells after COVID-19. Sequencing was performed with immunoSEQ multiplex PCR; in TCRdb, only in-frame clones are kept and a portion is missing. Found here are under 85,000 clones, 60% to 80% of them singletons; the top ten hold approximately 1.9%. Their cognate antigens are unknown. Viral peptide pools were used in the ViraFEST assay to expand antigen-specific CD4+ T cells, and sequencing came afterward. Between days 9 and 11 of culture, CD4+ T cells were separated out. The sequencing here drew on CD4+ T cells from PBMCs cultured with HCoV-229E spike peptides, taken before COVID-19 vaccination. The receptors here all came from a human donor who received a COVID-19 vaccine.

The chain joins TRBV6-6 to TRBJ2-7; D call uncertain. Germline V lookup: CDR1 MNHNY, CDR2 SVGAGI (reference sequence). The CDR3 is 13 residues long. Trimming stripped 6 bases from V and 3 bases from J, with 12 bases between. CDR3 sequence (DNA): TGTGCCAGCAGCCTAACACCCAACTACGAGCAGTACGTC. Translated, it gives CASSLTPNYEQYV.

The chain links TRBV12-5 to TRBJ1-6; D is undetermined. The CDR3 is 14 residues long. V was clipped by 1 base and J by 10 bases, with 11 bases between them. Germline assignment: CDR1 LGHNT and CDR2 FRNRAP. The CDR3 bases are TGTGCTAGTGGTTTGGATCCAGGAACCTCACCCCTCCACTTT. Translation gives CASGLDPGTSPLHF.

Only a few counts were recorded for this clone. The rearrangement links TRBV6-6 to TRBJ2-2; 11 positions match TRBD2. The CDR3 loop spans 18 amino acids. V shed 5 bases and J 4 bases; nucleotides not matched to a gene: 12. Germline CDR1 is MNHNY and CDR2 is SVGAGI (reference sequence). The chain's CDR3 is CASSPLQLAGGPTGELFF. The CDR3 DNA sequence: TGTGCCAGCAGTCCACTACAGCTAGCGGGGGGACCCACCGGGGAGCTGTTTTTT.

The CDR3 sequence: CATTTAFNQPQHF. CDR3 DNA: TGTGCCACCACGACAGCGTTCAATCAGCCCCAGCATTTT. The chain links TRBV19 to TRBJ1-5, with D perhaps TRBD1 (5 bases). The CDR3 runs 13 residues. Germline V gives CDR1 LNHDA, CDR2 SQIVND (reference sequence). With 10 bases removed from V and 3 bases from J, the gap between germline ends came to 13 bases.

The V gene is TRBV6-5, the J gene TRBJ2-7; weak D call: TRBD1 (5 bases). CDR1 is MNHEY, CDR2 SVGAGI, per germline. This CDR3 spans 12 amino acids. The germline V and J ends were trimmed by 6 bases and 6 bases, with 12 bases remaining between them. CDR3 in amino acids: CASSLDSPEQYV. DNA for the CDR3: TGTGCCAGCAGCCTCGACAGCCCCGAGCAGTACGTC.

This clone occurred a few times. The genes are TRBV21-1 and TRBJ2-7. TRBV21-1 is a listed pseudogene. This CDR3 comprises 13 residues. CDR3 region: CATRDVWHSEQYV. CDR3 bases: TGTGCCACCCGTGACGTTTGGCATAGCGAGCAGTACGTC.

CDR3 sequence reads: CASSRPGVGEKLFF. The CDR3, as DNA: TGTGCCAGCAGCAGGCCCGGGGTTGGGGAAAAACTGTTTTTT. V usage is TRBV27 and J usage is TRBJ1-4, with no clear D. The V gene lost 6 bases and the J gene lost 8 bases, with 16 bases spanning the gap. The germline gives CDR1 MNHEY, CDR2 SMNVEV (reference sequence). The CDR3 contains 14 residues.

This clone was seen a few times. V gene TRBV12-3 or TRBV12-4 combines with J gene TRBJ2-7; the D gene is possibly TRBD1 (5 bases). The V gene lost 1 base and the J gene lost 6 bases, with 10 bases spanning the gap. This CDR3 contains 13 residues. The CDR3, as DNA: TGTGCCAGCAGTTTAGGAAGGGGCGGCGAGCAGTACGTC. This codes for CASSLGRGGEQYV.

The rearrangement links TRBV4-3 to TRBJ2-5; D not certain. The germline V gene has CDR1 LGHNA and CDR2 YSLEER. V lost 0 bases to trimming and J lost 4 bases, with 12 bases between them. The CDR3 loop spans 15 amino acids. DNA of the CDR3: TGCGCCAGCAGCCAAGATAATGGGCCTCTAGAGACCCAGTACTTC. This gives the protein CASSQDNGPLETQYF.

This clone was observed a few times. CDR3 protein: CASSYGQGSATGELFF. The CDR3 region has the DNA TGTGCCAGCAGTTACGGGCAGGGGTCCGCTACCGGGGAGCTGTTTTTT. The V gene is TRBV6-2 or TRBV6-3, the J gene TRBJ2-2, with D perhaps TRBD1 (6 bases). V lost 2 bases to trimming and J lost 5 bases, with 15 bases between them. CDR3 length: 16 residues. Germline CDR1 MNHEY, CDR2 SVGEGT.

The chain combines TRBV11-2 with TRBJ1-2; the D is unclear. The germline gives CDR1 SGHAT, CDR2 FQNNGV. Trimming shortened V by 5 bases and J by 8 bases, and 15 bases separated the two germline ends. The CDR3 consists of 13 residues. The CDR3 DNA follows: TGTGCCAGCAGCCCGGCCGTCCCTCTGGGCTACACCTTC. Protein sequence: CASSPAVPLGYTF.

V usage is TRBV7-2 and J usage is TRBJ1-1; D gene unclear. The CDR3 has 15 residues. With 3 bases removed from V and 2 bases from J, the gap between germline ends came to 13 bases. CDR1 and CDR2 from the germline V gene are SGHTA and FQGNSA. The chain's CDR3 is CASSLGMGINTEAFF. CDR3 in DNA: TGTGCCAGCAGCTTGGGTATGGGGATAAACACTGAAGCTTTCTTT.

V usage is TRBV30 and J usage is TRBJ2-4; D remains unclear. CDR3 length: 13 residues. Trimming cost V 2 bases and J 2 bases, with 7 bases left between them. Germline values: CDR1 GTSNPN, CDR2 SVGIG (reference sequence). The CDR3 bases are TGTGCCTGGAGTCAACAGCCCAAAAACATTCAGTACTTC. Protein sequence: CAWSQQPKNIQYF. Full variable domain (remainder filled in from reference TRBV30 and TRBJ2-4): SQTIHQWPATLVQPVGSPLSLECTVEGTSNPNLYWYRQAAGRGLQLLFYSVGIGQISSEVPQNLSASRPQDRQFILSSKKLLLSDSGFYLCAWSQQPKNIQYFGAGTRLSVL.

The chain joins TRBV19 to TRBJ1-5, with D possibly TRBD1 on 5 matching bases. Germline-derived CDR1 and CDR2 are LNHDA and SQIVND (reference sequence). This CDR3 spans 15 amino acids. Trimming removed 7 bases at V and 2 bases at J, with 15 bases between. The DNA for the CDR3 is TGTGCCAGTAACAGTCGGACACCCGGCAATCAGCCCCAGCATTTT. It yields the protein CASNSRTPGNQPQHF.

V and J are TRBV6-5 and TRBJ2-5; 12 nucleotides agree with TRBD1. The CDR3 runs to 15 residues. Germline V lookup: CDR1 MNHEY, CDR2 SVGAGI. V lost 6 bases, J lost 4 bases, and 6 bases stayed unmatched. CDR3: CASSLRDRGRETQYF. In DNA, the CDR3 is TGTGCCAGCAGCCTCCGGGACAGGGGGCGAGAGACCCAGTACTTC.

The chain joins TRBV6-5 to TRBJ1-2; D is uncertain. The CDR3 is made up of 12 amino acids. Germline CDR1 is MNHEY and CDR2 is SVGAGI. The V end lost 7 bases, the J end lost 4 bases, and 10 bases lay between the germline ends. CDR3 sequence reads: CASTIDIYGYTF. The CDR3 DNA reads as TGTGCCAGCACCATTGACATCTATGGCTACACCTTC.

This clone was detected once. The V and J genes are TRBV24-1 and TRBJ1-5; D is undetermined. The V end lost 0 bases, the J end lost 2 bases, and 10 bases lay between the germline ends. The CDR3 extends over 16 amino acids. In germline, CDR1 is KGHDR, CDR2 SFDVKD. CDR3 sequence reads: CATSDLQRSGNQPQHF. CDR3 sequence (DNA): TGTGCCACCAGTGATTTGCAACGGTCAGGCAATCAGCCCCAGCATTTT.

This chain uses TRBV28 with TRBJ2-6, with TRBD1 matching 7 bases. Germline V lookup: CDR1 MDHEN, CDR2 SYDVKM. V shed 4 bases and J 6 bases; nucleotides not matched to a gene: 6. The CDR3 covers 15 residues. The CDR3 loop is CASSSRGQLANVLTF. CDR3 DNA: TGTGCCAGCAGTTCCAGGGGACAGTTGGCCAACGTCCTGACTTTC.

The V and J genes are TRBV7-6 and TRBJ2-3, with D perhaps TRBD1 (5 bases). The V and J ends lost 4 bases and 6 bases respectively, with 5 bases between them. Germline V gives CDR1 SGHVS, CDR2 FNYEAQ. This CDR3 spans 11 amino acids. The CDR3 region has the DNA TGTGCCAGCAGCTACAGGGATACGCAGTATTTT. Protein product: CASSYRDTQYF.

The chain has TRBV6-5 and TRBJ2-7; D may be TRBD2 (5 bases). This CDR3 has 14 amino acids. Between the trimmed V and J ends, which lost 6 bases and 1 base, there was a span of 13 bases. Germline-derived CDR1 and CDR2 are MNHEY and SVGAGI. CDR3 loop: CASSYNPGSYEQYV. CDR3 DNA: TGTGCCAGCAGCTACAACCCGGGGTCCTACGAGCAGTACGTC.

The CDR3 sequence is CASSQSTGGTNEKLFF. Here the CDR3 DNA reads TGTGCCAGCAGCCAATCGACAGGGGGAACTAATGAAAAACTGTTTTTT. The V and J genes are TRBV3-1 (or the pseudogene TRBV3-2) and TRBJ1-4; 9 nucleotides line up with TRBD1. V shed 2 bases, J shed 1 base, and the junction held 2 bases outside the gene matches. The CDR3 is made up of 16 amino acids. Germline V gene sequence: CDR1 LGHDT, CDR2 YNNKEL (reference sequence).

This chain connects TRBV7-8 to TRBJ2-3, with 11 bases that match TRBD2. The CDR3 spans 14 residues. V dropped 3 bases and J dropped 5; count of bases not matched to a gene: 1. Germline V gives CDR1 SGHVS, CDR2 FQNEAQ. The CDR3: CASSLGTSGDTQYF. The CDR3, as DNA: TGTGCCAGCAGCTTGGGGACTAGCGGAGATACGCAGTATTTT.

The chain has TRBV10-3 and TRBJ1-6; D not resolved. V was pared by 5 bases and J by 6 bases, with 17 bases between. The CDR3 covers 16 residues. The germline CDR1 and CDR2 sequences are ENHRY and SYGVKD. The DNA of the CDR3 is TGTGCCATCAGTAGTGCCGGGTCAGCCGGTAATTCACCCCTCCACTTT. Amino acid sequence: CAISSAGSAGNSPLHF.

The rearrangement joins TRBV18 to TRBJ1-2, with no clear D. Trimming stripped 6 bases from V and 0 bases from J, with 14 bases between. This CDR3 has 15 residues. CDR1 KGHSH and CDR2 LQKENI come from the germline V gene. CDR3: CASSVVGEPNYGYTF. As DNA, the CDR3 is TGTGCCAGCTCGGTGGTGGGCGAGCCTAACTATGGCTACACCTTC.

This clone has more than one count but fewer than ten. V gene TRBV5-1 combines with J gene TRBJ2-3, with D possibly being TRBD2 (6 bases). The CDR3 sequence is 15 residues long. From germline, CDR1 is SGHRS and CDR2 YFSETQ. The V end lost 1 base, the J end lost 2 bases, and 11 bases lay between the germline ends. Here the CDR3 reads CASSLTPGDTDTQYF. The DNA for the CDR3 is TGCGCCAGCAGCTTGACTCCGGGGGACACAGATACGCAGTATTTT.

V usage is TRBV5-4 and J usage is TRBJ2-2, with 12 bases identical to TRBD1. Per germline, CDR1 SGHNT and CDR2 YYREEE (reference sequence). The CDR3 sequence is 16 residues long. Trimming at V came to 4 bases and at J to 6 bases, leaving 7 bases not matched to a gene. The CDR3 loop is CASSKPGQGAAGELFF. In DNA form, the CDR3 reads TGTGCCAGCAGCAAACCGGGACAGGGGGCGGCCGGGGAGCTGTTTTTT. The full variable domain, with the rest looked up from reference TRBV5-4 and TRBJ2-2, is ETGVTQSPTHLIKTRGQQVTLRCSSQSGHNTVSWYQQALGQGPQFIFQYYREEENGRGNFPPRFSGLQFPNYSSELNVNALELDDSALYLCASSKPGQGAAGELFFGEGSRLTVL.

The chain has TRBV5-1 and TRBJ1-1; TRBD1 might be the D (5 bases). V was pared by 4 bases and J by 0 bases, with 16 bases between. Looked up from germline, CDR1 is SGHRS and CDR2 is YFSETQ. The CDR3 is 16 residues long. This CDR3 reads CASSIGEGAVNTEAFF. The CDR3 DNA sequence: TGCGCCAGCAGCATTGGGGAAGGGGCGGTGAACACTGAAGCTTTCTTT. The full variable domain, its missing parts supplied by reference TRBV5-1 and TRBJ1-1, is KAGVTQTPRYLIKTRGQQVTLSCSPISGHRSVSWYQQTPGQGLQFLFEYFSETQRNKGNFPGRFSGRQFSNSRSEMNVSTLELGDSALYLCASSIGEGAVNTEAFFGQGTRLTVV.

V gene TRBV18 combines with J gene TRBJ1-1; D unresolved. V was cut by 5 bases and J by 3 bases, with 13 bases left in between. The CDR3 sequence is 14 residues long. Per germline, CDR1 KGHSH and CDR2 LQKENI. The CDR3 spells CASSKGPRDTEAFF. CDR3 DNA: TGTGCCAGCTCAAAGGGCCCCCGTGACACTGAAGCTTTCTTT.

The J gene is TRBJ1-2, the V gene TRBV5-1; D might be TRBD1 (5 bases). CDR3 length equals 15 residues. CDR1 and CDR2 from the germline V gene are SGHRS and YFSETQ. Trimming pared 3 bases from V and 6 bases from J, leaving 18 bases between. Written as DNA, the CDR3 is TGCGCCAGCAGCTCGATAAGGGACCGGGGAAATGGCTACACCTTC. Protein sequence: CASSSIRDRGNGYTF.

J is TRBJ1-3 and V is TRBV20-1; no clear D. The V gene's germline CDR1 is DFQATT and CDR2 SNEGSKA (reference sequence). The V end lost 3 bases, the J end lost 4 bases, and 13 bases lay between the germline ends. CDR3 length: 14 residues. CDR3 sequence reads: CSASRAVAGNTIYF. CDR3 coding DNA: TGCAGTGCTAGTCGTGCAGTCGCCGGAAACACCATATATTTT.